This passage covers 20 T cell receptor beta chains from one sample sequenced in a study of T cells in Graves' hyperthyroidism and ophthalmopathy (dated by TCRdb to 2018 to 2020). Library method: multiplex PCR. TCRdb shows the sequencer as Illumina HiSeq 2000. The TCR beta CDR3 regions were amplified from RNA transcripts. A first-round RT-PCR of the TCR CDR3 used the HTBI primer set with the Qiagen OneStep RT-PCR kit. The raw public data were reprocessed by TCRdb itself: fastp quality trimming at Q25, MiXCR clonotype calling, in-frame beta chains only. Rows matching on CDR3 protein sequence are summarized as one entry with the most common DNA and genes. Across this sample there are about 620,000 distinct CDR3 sequences, with around 16% seen only once. About 3.8% of the sample goes to the ten largest clones. Source material: blood. The receptors were gathered from a woman aged 25 to 45 with Graves' hyperthyroidism.

This clonotype appeared many times. The J gene is TRBJ1-1, the V gene TRBV2; possibly TRBD1 for D (5 bases). The CDR3 is 15 amino acids. Per germline, CDR1 SNHLY and CDR2 FYNNEI. V shed 0 bases and J shed 1 base, with 9 bases lying between them. This CDR3 reads CASSEAHRPNTEAFF. DNA for the CDR3: TGTGCCAGCAGTGAAGCGCACAGGCCGAACACTGAAGCTTTCTTT.

The chain uses TRBV30 and TRBJ1-1, with 7 nucleotides matching TRBD1. The CDR3 totals 13 residues. Germline V gene sequence: CDR1 GTSNPN, CDR2 SVGIG (reference sequence). V trimming: 5 bases; J trimming: 5 bases; junction bases outside the gene matches: 8. CDR3 coding DNA: TGTGCCTGGGCTTACTACAGGGGAACTGAAGCTTTCTTT. This translates into CAWAYYRGTEAFF.

This clonotype was detected ten times or more. The chain joins TRBV2 to TRBJ2-3; TRBD2 might be the D (6 bases). Trimming pared 5 bases from V and 0 bases from J, leaving 18 bases between. The germline V gene encodes CDR1 SNHLY and CDR2 FYNNEI. There are 17 residues in the CDR3. CDR3 nucleotides: TGTGCCAGCAGTCCTACTGCCTACGGGGGAAGCACAGATACGCAGTATTTT. This encodes CASSPTAYGGSTDTQYF.

The genes are TRBV20-1 and TRBJ2-1, with D unclear. This CDR3 comprises 11 residues. Trimming took off 4 bases at V and 3 bases at J, with 4 bases between the two ends. Looked up from germline, CDR1 is DFQATT and CDR2 is SNEGSKA (reference sequence). This CDR3 reads CSATFYNEQFF. In DNA form, the CDR3 reads TGCAGTGCTACGTTCTACAATGAGCAGTTCTTC.

This chain links TRBV5-6 with TRBJ2-1; D may match TRBD1 or TRBD2 (6 bases each). The CDR3 totals 17 residues. The V gene lost 2 bases and the J gene lost 7 bases, with 22 bases spanning the gap. Germline CDR1 reads SGHDT; CDR2 reads YYEEEE. The CDR3 is CASSLGFGPGGVNEQFF. CDR3 sequence (DNA): TGTGCCAGCAGCTTAGGTTTCGGGCCCGGGGGCGTTAATGAGCAGTTCTTC.

The chain carries TRBV30 and TRBJ2-3; unclear D gene. The length of the CDR3 is 14 residues. With 2 bases removed from V and 4 bases from J, the gap between germline ends came to 13 bases. Germline V lookup: CDR1 GTSNPN, CDR2 SVGIG (reference sequence). The CDR3 nucleotides are TGTGCCTGGAGTTATAGTGGTGGGGCAGATACGCAGTATTTT. It translates to CAWSYSGGADTQYF. Full variable domain (rest looked up from reference TRBV30 and TRBJ2-3): SQTIHQWPATLVQPVGSPLSLECTVEGTSNPNLYWYRQAAGRGLQLLFYSVGIGQISSEVPQNLSASRPQDRQFILSSKKLLLSDSGFYLCAWSYSGGADTQYFGPGTRLTVL.

The rearrangement links TRBV7-2 to TRBJ1-2, with 10 bases matching TRBD1. The CDR3 contains 15 residues. V shed 1 base, J shed 7 bases, and the junction held 6 bases outside the gene matches. Germline loops: CDR1 SGHTA, CDR2 FQGNSA. The CDR3 region has the DNA TGTGCCAGCAGCTTAGACGGGACAGGGGTTGTTGGCTACACCTTC. This translates into CASSLDGTGVVGYTF.

As for this clonotype: At one end, the junction sequence differs from germline, possibly due to a read error. This chain connects TRBV7-9 to TRBJ2-1; 7 nucleotides line up with TRBD2. CDR1 SEHNR and CDR2 FQNEAQ come from the germline V gene (reference sequence). This CDR3 is 15 amino acids long. CDR3 sequence: CASSLLAVSHNEQFF. CDR3 DNA sequence: TGTGCCAGCAGCCTTCTAGCGGTCTCCCACAATGAGCAGTTCTTC.

As for this clonotype: Germline and junction disagree at one end, which may indicate a read error. The rearrangement uses TRBV30 and TRBJ1-5; the D is unclear. This CDR3 is built from 13 residues. Germline lookup yields CDR1 GTSNPN and CDR2 SVGIG (reference sequence). This chain's CDR3 is CGWSPNRNQPQHF. Written as DNA, the CDR3 is TGTGGCTGGAGTCCTAACAGAAATCAGCCCCAGCATTTT.

The J gene is TRBJ1-2, the V gene TRBV5-1; D ambiguous. CDR3 length: 15 residues. Germline lookup yields CDR1 SGHRS and CDR2 YFSETQ. V lost 0 bases, J lost 0 bases, and 9 bases lay in between. CDR3 DNA: TGCGCCAGCAGCTTGGAAGTTTCAGCTAACTATGGCTACACCTTC. Its protein is CASSLEVSANYGYTF.

This clonotype was observed at least ten times. The chain recombines TRBV11-1 with TRBJ2-7; 9 bases match TRBD1. The V gene end was trimmed by 4 bases and the J gene end by 1 base; junction bases not matched to a gene: 2. The CDR3 loop spans 14 amino acids. CDR1 SGHAT and CDR2 FQDESV come from the germline V gene (reference sequence). In DNA form, the CDR3 reads TGTGCCAGCAGCTGGGGACAGGGATCCTACGAGCAGTACTTC. It is translated as CASSWGQGSYEQYF.

The chain uses TRBV5-1 and TRBJ2-5, with 7 bases aligning to TRBD2. With V trimmed by 4 bases and J by 2 bases, 8 bases remained unmatched. Germline loops: CDR1 SGHRS, CDR2 YFSETQ. CDR3 length: 15 residues. The CDR3 DNA follows: TGCGCCAGCAGCGCCCTGGCTAGCGGTCAAGAGACCCAGTACTTC. It encodes CASSALASGQETQYF.

The V and J genes are TRBV6-2 or TRBV6-3 and TRBJ2-1; perhaps TRBD2 as D (6 bases). Germline CDR1 and CDR2: MNHEY and SVGEGT. The V end lost 8 bases, the J end lost 0 bases, and 17 bases lay between the germline ends. The CDR3 totals 16 residues. The CDR3 coding sequence is TGTGCCAGCGGTCGGGACTCAATGAGCTCCTACAATGAGCAGTTCTTC. Its protein is CASGRDSMSSYNEQFF.

Comments on this clonotype: A much larger clonotype is one base distant, so this may be a read error. The chain links TRBV6-5 to TRBJ2-7; no definite D call. V lost 2 bases and J lost 6, with 5 bases in between. Germline V gene sequence: CDR1 MNHEY, CDR2 SVGAGI. CDR3 length: 11 residues. The DNA for the CDR3 is TGTGCCAGCAGTTACGACGGCGAGCAGTACTTC. Protein: CASSYDGEQYF.

This clonotype was observed a handful of times. The rearrangement links TRBV6-1 to TRBJ2-2, with 10 bases lining up with TRBD2. The germline V gene encodes CDR1 MNHNS and CDR2 SASEGT. Unmatched junction bases numbered 2, after V lost 5 bases and J lost 8 bases. This CDR3 has 13 residues. The CDR3 region has the DNA TGTGCCAGCAGTCCACTAGCGGGAGGGGAGCTGTTTTTT. It translates to CASSPLAGGELFF.

This clonotype appeared many times. This chain uses TRBV27 with TRBJ2-2; no definite D call. Trimming pared 8 bases from V and 4 bases from J, leaving 8 bases between. The germline gives CDR1 MNHEY, CDR2 SMNVEV (reference sequence). The CDR3 totals 12 residues. DNA of the CDR3: TGTGCCAGCGGATTGAGCACCGGGGAGCTGTTTTTT. This codes for CASGLSTGELFF.

The table lists this clonotype with a few counts. The rearrangement joins TRBV20-1 to TRBJ2-7; 10 bases map to TRBD2. The CDR3 has 16 residues. Germline V gene data show CDR1 as DFQATT and CDR2 as SNEGSKA (reference sequence). V lost 5 bases, J lost 1 base, and 11 bases stayed unmatched. CDR3 protein: CSASRSTSGPSYEQYF. CDR3 sequence (DNA): TGCAGTGCTTCCCGATCGACTAGCGGGCCTTCCTACGAGCAGTACTTC.

This clonotype has at least ten counts. The chain joins TRBV18 to TRBJ1-2, with a possible D match to TRBD1 (5 bases). The V gene lost 2 bases and the J gene lost 5 bases, with 12 bases spanning the gap. The CDR3 runs to 14 residues. The germline V gene has CDR1 KGHSH and CDR2 LQKENI. This CDR3 reads CASSPMNRRYGYTF. In DNA form, the CDR3 reads TGTGCCAGCTCACCAATGAACAGGAGATATGGCTACACCTTC.

This clonotype was counted a few times. The V gene is TRBV18, the J gene TRBJ2-5, with 7 positions matching TRBD2. Germline V lookup: CDR1 KGHSH, CDR2 LQKENI. The V gene end was trimmed by 2 bases and the J gene end by 1 base; junction bases not matched to a gene: 4. The CDR3 is 15 amino acids. In DNA, the CDR3 is TGTGCCAGCTCACCAAGCGGGACGTCCCAAGAGACCCAGTACTTC. As protein: CASSPSGTSQETQYF. Together with reference TRBV18 and TRBJ2-5, the CDR3 gives the full variable domain: NAGVMQNPRHLVRRRGQEARLRCSPMKGHSHVYWYRQLPEEGLKFMVYLQKENIIDESGMPKERFSAEFPKEGPSILRIQQVVRGDSAAYFCASSPSGTSQETQYFGPGTRLLVL.

At least ten counts were recorded for this clonotype. This rearrangement joins TRBV6-2 or TRBV6-3 to TRBJ2-1; 10 bases line up with TRBD2. The germline V gene encodes CDR1 MNHEY and CDR2 SVGEGT. CDR3 size: 15 residues. With V trimmed by 7 bases and J by 7 bases, 10 bases remained unmatched. CDR3 residues: CASTPSGSIGNEQFF. CDR3 nucleotides: TGTGCCAGCACCCCTAGCGGGAGTATCGGGAATGAGCAGTTCTTC.